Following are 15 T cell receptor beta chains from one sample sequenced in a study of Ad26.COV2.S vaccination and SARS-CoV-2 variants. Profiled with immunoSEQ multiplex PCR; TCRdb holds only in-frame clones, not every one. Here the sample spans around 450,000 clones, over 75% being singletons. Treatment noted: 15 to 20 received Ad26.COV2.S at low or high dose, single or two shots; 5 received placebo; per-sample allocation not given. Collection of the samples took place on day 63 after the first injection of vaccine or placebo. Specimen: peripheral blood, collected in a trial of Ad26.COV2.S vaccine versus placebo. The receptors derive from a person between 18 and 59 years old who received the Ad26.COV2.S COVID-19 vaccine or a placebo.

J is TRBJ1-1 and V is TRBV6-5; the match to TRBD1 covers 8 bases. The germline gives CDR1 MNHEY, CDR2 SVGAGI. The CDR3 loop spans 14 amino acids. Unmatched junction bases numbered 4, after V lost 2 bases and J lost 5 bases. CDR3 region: CASSYPGGETEAFF. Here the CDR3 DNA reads TGTGCCAGCAGTTACCCAGGGGGCGAAACTGAAGCTTTCTTT.

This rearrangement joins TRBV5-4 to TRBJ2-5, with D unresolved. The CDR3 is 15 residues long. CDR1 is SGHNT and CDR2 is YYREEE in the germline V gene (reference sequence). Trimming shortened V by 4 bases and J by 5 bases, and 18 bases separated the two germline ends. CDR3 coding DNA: TGTGCCAGCAGCGCCGGCGGAGCCGGGCGTGAGACCCAGTACTTC. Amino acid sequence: CASSAGGAGRETQYF.

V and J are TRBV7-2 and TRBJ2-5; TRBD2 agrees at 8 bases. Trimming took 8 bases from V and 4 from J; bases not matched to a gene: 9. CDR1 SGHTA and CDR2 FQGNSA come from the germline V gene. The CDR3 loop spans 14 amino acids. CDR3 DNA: TGTGCCAGCCCCCCAGCGGGGGCGAGAGAGACCCAGTACTTC. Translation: CASPPAGARETQYF.

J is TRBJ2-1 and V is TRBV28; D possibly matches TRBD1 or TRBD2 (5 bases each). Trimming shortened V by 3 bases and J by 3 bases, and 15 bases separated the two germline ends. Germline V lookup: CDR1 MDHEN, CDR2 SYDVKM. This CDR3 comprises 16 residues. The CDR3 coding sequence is TGTGCCAGCAGTTTTCTAGGGGACGGTGTCTACAATGAGCAGTTCTTC. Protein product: CASSFLGDGVYNEQFF.

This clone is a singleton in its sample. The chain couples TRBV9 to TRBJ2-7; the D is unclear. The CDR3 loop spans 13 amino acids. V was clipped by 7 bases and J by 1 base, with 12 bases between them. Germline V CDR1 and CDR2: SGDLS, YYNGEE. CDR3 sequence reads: CASQRPGSYEQYF. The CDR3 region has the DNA TGTGCCAGCCAAAGACCTGGGTCCTACGAGCAGTACTTC. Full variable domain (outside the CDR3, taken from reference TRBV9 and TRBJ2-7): DSGVTQTPKHLITATGQRVTLRCSPRSGDLSVYWYQQSLDQGLQFLIQYYNGEERAKGNILERFSAQQFPDLHSELNLSSLELGDSALYFCASQRPGSYEQYFGPGTRLTVT.

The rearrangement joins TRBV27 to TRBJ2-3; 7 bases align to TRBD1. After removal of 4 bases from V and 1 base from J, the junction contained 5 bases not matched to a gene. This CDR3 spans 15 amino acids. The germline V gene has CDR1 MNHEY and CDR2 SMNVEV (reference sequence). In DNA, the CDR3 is TGTGCCAGCAGTTCGGACAGGTTCGGCACAGATACGCAGTATTTT. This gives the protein CASSSDRFGTDTQYF.

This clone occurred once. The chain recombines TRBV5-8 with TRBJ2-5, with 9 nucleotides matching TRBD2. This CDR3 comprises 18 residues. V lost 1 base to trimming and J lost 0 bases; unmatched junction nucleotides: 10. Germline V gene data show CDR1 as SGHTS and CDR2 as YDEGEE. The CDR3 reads CASSLLRSSGVYQETQYF. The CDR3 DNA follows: TGTGCCAGCAGCTTGCTGCGTTCTAGCGGGGTGTACCAAGAGACCCAGTACTTC.

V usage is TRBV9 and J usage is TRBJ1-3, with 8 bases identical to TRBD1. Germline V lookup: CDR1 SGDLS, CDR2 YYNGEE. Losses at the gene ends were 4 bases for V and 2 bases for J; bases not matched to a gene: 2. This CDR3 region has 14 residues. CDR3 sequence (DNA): TGTGCCAGCAGCCCGGACAGGGCTGGAAACACCATATATTTT. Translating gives CASSPDRAGNTIYF.

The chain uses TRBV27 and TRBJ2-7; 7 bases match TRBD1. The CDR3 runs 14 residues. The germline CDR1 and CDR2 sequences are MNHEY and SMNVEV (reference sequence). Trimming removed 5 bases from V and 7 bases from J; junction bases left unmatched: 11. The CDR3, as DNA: TGTGCCAGCAGTCCACCAGTGTCAGGGGGAGAGCAGTACTTC. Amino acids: CASSPPVSGGEQYF.

The DNA for the CDR3 is TGTGCCAGCAGCGGTGGACAGGGAGGGGTTCAAGAGACCCAGTACTTC. Encoded protein: CASSGGQGGVQETQYF. V is TRBV11-2 and J is TRBJ2-5; TRBD1 is a possible D gene (8 bases). Trimming took off 5 bases at V and 2 bases at J, with 18 bases between the two ends. The CDR3 is 16 residues long. Per the germline V gene, CDR1 is SGHAT and CDR2 is FQNNGV.

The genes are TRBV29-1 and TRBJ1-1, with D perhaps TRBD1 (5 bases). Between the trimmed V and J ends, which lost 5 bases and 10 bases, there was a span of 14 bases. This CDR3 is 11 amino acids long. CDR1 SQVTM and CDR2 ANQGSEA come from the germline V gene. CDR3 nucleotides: TGCAGCGTTCTGGGGGAGGTGGGAGCTTTCTTT. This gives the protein CSVLGEVGAFF.

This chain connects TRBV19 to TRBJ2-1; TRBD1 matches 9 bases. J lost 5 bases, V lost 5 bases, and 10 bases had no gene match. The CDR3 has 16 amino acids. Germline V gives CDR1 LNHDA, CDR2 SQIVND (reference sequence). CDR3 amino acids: CASSFPLQGAHNEQFF. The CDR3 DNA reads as TGTGCCAGTAGTTTCCCCCTACAGGGGGCTCACAATGAGCAGTTCTTC.

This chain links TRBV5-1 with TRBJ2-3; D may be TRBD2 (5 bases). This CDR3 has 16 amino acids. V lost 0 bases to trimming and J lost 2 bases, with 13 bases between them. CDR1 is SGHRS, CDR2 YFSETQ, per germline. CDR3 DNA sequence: TGCGCCAGCAGCTTGGGGTCCGTGAGGGACACAGATACGCAGTATTTT. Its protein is CASSLGSVRDTDTQYF.

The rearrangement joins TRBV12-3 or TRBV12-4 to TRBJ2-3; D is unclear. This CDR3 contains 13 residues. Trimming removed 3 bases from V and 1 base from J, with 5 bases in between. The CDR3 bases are TGTGCCAGCAGTTTTCTCGGCACAGATACGCAGTATTTT. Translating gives CASSFLGTDTQYF.

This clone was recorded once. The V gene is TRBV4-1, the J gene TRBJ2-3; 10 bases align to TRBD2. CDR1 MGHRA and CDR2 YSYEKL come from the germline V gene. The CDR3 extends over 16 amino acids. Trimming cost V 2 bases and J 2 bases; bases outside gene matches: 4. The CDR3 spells CASSQMSGGATDTQYF. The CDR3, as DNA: TGCGCCAGCAGCCAAATGAGCGGGGGGGCCACAGATACGCAGTATTTT.